Each of the 9 T cell receptor beta chains below was sequenced from the same sample in a study of T cells in localized non-small cell lung cancer. The protocol was immunoSEQ multiplex PCR, while the TCRdb copy is restricted to in-frame clones and leaves out a portion. Found here are roughly 33,000 clones, around 90% of them singletons; the top ten hold 3.5% to 5%. The sample consisted of peripheral blood, taken before any cancer treatment. These receptors were taken from a man between 35 and 75 years old with stage I lung adenocarcinoma.

The chain has TRBV6-5 and TRBJ1-1; no reliable D call. This CDR3 is built from 13 residues. V was cut by 4 bases and J by 1 base, with 7 bases left in between. CDR1 MNHEY and CDR2 SVGAGI come from the germline V gene. CDR3 in DNA: TGTGCCAGCAGTTTCGTACAGAACACTGAAGCTTTCTTT. Translation: CASSFVQNTEAFF.

The chain carries TRBV30 and TRBJ2-7; the D gene could be TRBD1 or TRBD2 (5 bases each). CDR1 and CDR2 from the germline V gene are GTSNPN and SVGIG (reference sequence). V lost 2 bases to trimming and J lost 2 bases, with 13 bases between them. The CDR3 is made up of 14 amino acids. As DNA, the CDR3 is TGTGCCTGGAGTTGGTGGGACCGACCCTACGAGCAGTACTTC. Protein product: CAWSWWDRPYEQYF. Combining the CDR3 with reference TRBV30 and TRBJ2-7 gives the whole variable domain SQTIHQWPATLVQPVGSPLSLECTVEGTSNPNLYWYRQAAGRGLQLLFYSVGIGQISSEVPQNLSASRPQDRQFILSSKKLLLSDSGFYLCAWSWWDRPYEQYFGPGTRLTVT.

The J gene is TRBJ1-5, the V gene TRBV10-2; no definite D call. The V end was cut by 4 bases, the J end by 6 bases, with 13 bases between. The CDR3 consists of 14 residues. Germline V CDR1 and CDR2: WSHSY, SAAADI. For the CDR3, the DNA is TGCGCCAGCAGTGTTGAGAGCCGGGGTCAGCCCCAGCATTTT. Translated, it gives CASSVESRGQPQHF.

The V and J genes are TRBV30 and TRBJ1-2; 7 nucleotides agree with TRBD1. The junction had 10 bases not matched to a gene; V was cut back by 4 bases and J by 5 bases. This CDR3 has 14 residues. Germline CDR1 reads GTSNPN; CDR2 reads SVGIG (reference sequence). CDR3 sequence (DNA): TGTGCCTGGATGGCCCCCGGGACAGCGTATGGCTACACCTTC. This gives the protein CAWMAPGTAYGYTF.

The chain carries TRBV21-1 and TRBJ2-7; the tabulated D call, TRBD1, remains unverified against the DNA. TRBV21-1 is described as a pseudogene. The CDR3 runs 17 residues. The DNA for the CDR3 is TGTGCCAGCAGCAAAGCGCACCGGACAGGGCCGCTCTACGAGCAGTACTTC. Encoded protein: CASSKAHRTGPLYEQYF.

The chain carries TRBV6-4 and TRBJ2-3; 9 bases match TRBD2. V was clipped by 0 bases and J by 4 bases; unmatched bases: 20. The CDR3 sequence is 21 residues long. Germline assignment: CDR1 MRHNA and CDR2 SNTAGT. DNA for the CDR3: TGTGCCAGCAGTGACTCGATGGGGACTAGCAAACGACGAGACGTTCCAGATACGCAGTATTTT. Protein product: CASSDSMGTSKRRDVPDTQYF.

V gene TRBV6-5 combines with J gene TRBJ1-2; D is perhaps TRBD1 (6 bases). This CDR3 contains 14 residues. V was pared by 8 bases and J by 7 bases, with 20 bases between. Germline V lookup: CDR1 MNHEY, CDR2 SVGAGI. In DNA, the CDR3 is TGTGCCAGCTTACCCGCGGGGGGCGCGGGTGGCTACACCTTC. Encoded protein: CASLPAGGAGGYTF.

The V call is TRBV18, the J call TRBJ2-7; 11 bases fit TRBD1. CDR1 and CDR2 (germline): KGHSH, LQKENI. This CDR3 contains 12 residues. The junction had 4 bases not matched to a gene; V was cut back by 8 bases and J by 7 bases. CDR3 nucleotides: TGTGCCAGCCGGGACAGGGGGATGGAGCAGTACTTC. Translated, it gives CASRDRGMEQYF.

The rearrangement uses TRBV6-1 and TRBJ2-6; no definite D call. This CDR3 region has 16 residues. The germline V and J ends were trimmed by 4 bases and 0 bases, with 10 bases remaining between them. CDR1 is MNHNS and CDR2 is SASEGT in the germline V gene. The CDR3 loop reads CASSVPAHSGANVLTF. DNA of the CDR3: TGTGCCAGCAGTGTCCCGGCGCACTCTGGGGCCAACGTCCTGACTTTC.